This T cell receptor (beta chain) comes out of a study of regulatory T cells in long-lasting Graves disease (dated by TCRdb to about 2021). With regard to the full study: Patients with newly diagnosed Graves' disease had been on antithyroid drugs for under 3 months. Peripheral blood TCR sequencing and RNA sequencing compared persistent Graves' disease patients with newly diagnosed Graves' disease patients. The study was conducted in China and was registered as a clinical trial. TCR sequencing covered around 13 persistent and around 20 newly diagnosed Graves' disease patients, around 35 samples in total. Here is what the overall study found, with its caveats: Persistent patients shared more public clonotypes among themselves (around 3,000) than newly diagnosed patients did (about 900). Only peripheral blood was studied, because thyroid tissue, the primary lesion, was inaccessible. Persistent Graves' disease patients showed lower TCR Shannon entropy and fewer highly expanded clones than newly diagnosed patients, suggesting clonal expansion. Persistent disease showed preferential use of TRBV28, TRBJ1-2 and TRBJ2-5, whereas newly diagnosed disease favored TRBV20-1 and TRBJ2-1. The authors noted that the small sample size was a limitation that may lower accuracy. Only the TCR beta chain was sequenced and analyzed.

V loses 5 bases, J loses 6 bases, and the germline ends lie 7 bases apart. Spanning cysteine to phenylalanine, the CDR3 consists of 11 amino acids. The DNA shown is the 33-base CDR3, in frame from base 1. According to the study, the label for this sample's time point signals: newly diagnosed GD, antithyroid drugs for less than 3 months. RNA was extracted from PBMCs in TRIzol for both TCR sequencing and RNA sequencing. The diagnosis of Graves' disease was made according to American Thyroid Association guidelines. Patients for the study were recruited at an endocrinology department in Xi'an, China. Each patient gave 8.5 to 9.5 milliliters of peripheral blood, collected in an EDTA anticoagulant tube. Ficoll Paque Plus density gradient separation was used to isolate PBMCs, and no further T cell sorting was done. An Agilent 2100 Bioanalyzer and agarose gel were used to check RNA quality, while a NanoDrop 2000 measured RNA concentration.

At least ten counts were recorded for this clonotype. Its recognized antigen is unknown. Base quality data are lacking; no much larger clone is found one base away. Receptors were amplified or captured by multiplex PCR. Instrument on record: Illumina HiSeq 4000. iRepertoire HTBI primers and Arm-PCR amplification of CDR3 regions were used to construct TCR beta libraries. Before sequencing, the PCR products went through gel purification. Processing in the source paper ran as follows. Gene usage analysis of CDR3 amino acid clonotypes relied on the roughly 64 TRBV and 14 TRBJ segments identified across samples. COPE and FqMerger were used to merge filtered high-quality paired reads into contigs. Contigs were aligned with BLAST to IMGT TRBV, TRBD and TRBJ reference genes, and CDR3 was defined per IMGT. Highly expanded clones were defined as clonotypes with a frequency above 0.1%. Repertoire diversity was measured by Shannon entropy, and V-J evenness by the Gini coefficient. Clonotypes shared by more than one individual were considered public. TCRdb trimmed public reads at Q25 via fastp, called clones via MiXCR and kept in-frame beta chains. Each record represents a unique CDR3 protein, reported with the most common genes and DNA among its rows. The V and J calls follow TCRdb's processing rather than the paper's. The sample records more than 300,000 distinct CDR3 sequences, 10% to 15% of which are singletons. Over 15% of the sample rests with the top ten.

The sample was also reused in another study, on T cells in Graves' hyperthyroidism and ophthalmopathy. That second report states: Stable Graves' hyperthyroidism was defined as the absence of progression to ophthalmopathy over 18 months of follow-up. Hyperthyroidism patients were newly diagnosed, had a disease duration of under 2 months, and were aged 18 to 65 years. The study excluded patients with uncontrolled infections, other autoimmune diseases, pregnancy or lactation. Diagnoses were established on the basis of clinical symptoms, serum thyroxine and TRAb, thyroid ultrasound, and orbital computed tomography. The first round of RT-PCR for the TCR CDR3 was performed with the HTBI primer set and the Qiagen OneStep RT-PCR kit. Blood samples also contained most of the expanded thyroid clonotypes (frequency above 0.001), which suggests that blood repertoires may reflect thyroid immune responses. A model built on a 13 V-J signature distinguished ophthalmopathy from stable hyperthyroidism, reaching around 87% sensitivity and 81.08% specificity in cross-validation and 80%/75% in testing. In validation, progression to ophthalmopathy was predicted by the model with almost 71% sensitivity and just over 72% specificity, a median of 6.5 months before onset. To identify distinguishing TCR V-J signatures, a discovery cohort of around 98 patients was used, comprising some 43 with Graves' ophthalmopathy and around 57 with stable Graves' hyperthyroidism. Whether ophthalmopathy could be predicted prospectively was tested in an independent validation cohort made up of 18 to 20 hyperthyroidism patients plus 17 patients who later progressed to ophthalmopathy. The approximately 97 discovery patients were randomly divided into training and test sets at a 7:3 ratio. In addition, the study compared T-cell repertoires in thyroid tissue and in blood from roughly 6 Graves' hyperthyroidism patients. After sampling, hyperthyroidism patients received methimazole starting at 30 mg daily, and ophthalmopathy patients received high-dose intravenous methylprednisolone. Libraries were constructed in a second round of multiplex PCR, after which size selection and purification were performed. The libraries were sequenced on an Illumina HiSeq2000 using paired-end 100 bp reads. Raw data were processed with SOAPnuke, discarding reads with adapters, uncalled bases, mean Phred below 15, or no exact constant-primer or identifier match. High-quality paired reads were merged using COPE v1.2.5, and each unique nucleotide sequence was defined as a clonotype. Clonotypes were aligned to IMGT TRBV, TRBD and TRBJ reference segments using MiTCR v1.1. The analysis was restricted to V-J combinations with a frequency above 0.0001, which together covered 99% to 99.2% of the repertoires. The TCS score was defined as the ratio of F50 (clonal expansion) to E x V (chaos), calculated using BLOSUM62-based TCRdist between CDR3 peptides within each V-J. Welch's t-statistics and random forest reduced 450 to 600 V-J features to 13, which were used in a naive Bayes classifier (R e1071). Sample size was not statistically predetermined, and blinding of investigators to group allocation was not performed. TCR Vbeta CDR3 sequencing of roughly 140 peripheral blood samples (over 40 ophthalmopathy, approximately 80 hyperthyroidism and roughly 17 progressor patients) is reported in the paper.

The TCR comes from a woman between 18 and 29 years old with Graves disease. Donor details come from another sample of the same person, matched by shared clones. Sequencing was performed on peripheral blood mononuclear cells (PBMCs), taken at new diagnosis, from a patient treated with antithyroid drugs. The sequence joins TRBV12-3 or TRBV12-4 to TRBJ1-1, with a weak D call of TRBD1 (6 bases match). The CDR3 is CASSRGSEAFF. The bases read TGTGCCAGCAGTAGGGGGTCTGAAGCTTTCTTT.